The source of this T cell receptor (beta chain) is a study of cytomegalovirus exposure and HLA in healthy donors. In the study overall: An analysis done earlier identified about 100 million unique TCR beta sequences from about 179 million T cells.

Primers for the PCR totalled 60 Vbeta and 13 Jbeta. Only in-frame clones appear in the TCRdb table, and some are missing; sequencing was by immunoSEQ multiplex PCR. The table records about 140,000 clones, roughly 80% of them present only once. Findings and caveats of the study: As a later analysis showed, several of the most significant clusters appeared to be linked to common viral pathogens. Serostatus for CMV was the only available immune exposure information.

The CDR3 length is 13 residues. The germline V gene encodes CDR1 SGHDN and CDR2 FVKESK. Between the trimmed V and J ends, which lost 6 bases and 3 bases, there was a span of 8 bases. Turning to this clone: Its antigen is currently unknown.

All donors participated as healthy donors of bone marrow. The sequence derives from a man aged 25-45 years in good health and CMV-seronegative. Sequenced: PBMCs. This chain links TRBV14 with TRBJ2-2; D uncertain. In DNA, the CDR3 is TGTGCCAGCAGGCCCCAGGACACCGGGGAGCTGTTTTTT. It codes for CASRPQDTGELFF.